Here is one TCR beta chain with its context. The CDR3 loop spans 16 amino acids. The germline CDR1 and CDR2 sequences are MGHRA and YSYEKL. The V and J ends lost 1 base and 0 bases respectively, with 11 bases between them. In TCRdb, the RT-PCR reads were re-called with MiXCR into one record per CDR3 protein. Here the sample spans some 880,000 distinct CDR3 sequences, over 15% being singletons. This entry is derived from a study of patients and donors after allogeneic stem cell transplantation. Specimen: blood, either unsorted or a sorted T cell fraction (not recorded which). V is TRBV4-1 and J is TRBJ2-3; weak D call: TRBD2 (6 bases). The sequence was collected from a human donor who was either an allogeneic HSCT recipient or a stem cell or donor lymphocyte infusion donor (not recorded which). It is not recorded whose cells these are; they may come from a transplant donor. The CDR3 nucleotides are TGCGCCAGCAGCCAAGCTAGCGTATCTAGCACAGATACGCAGTATTTT. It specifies CASSQASVSSTDTQYF.